This record looks at one T cell receptor (beta chain) sequence and its context. Antigen: not known. The sample comes from a study of graft-versus-host responses after intestinal transplantation. Study as a whole: Those transplanted obtained multivisceral, liver-intestinal, or isolated intestinal grafts. Every transplant recipient was induced with anti-thymocyte globulin, then maintained on tacrolimus and steroids for approximately three years. Overall study results and limits: Some GvH clones were seen earlier in gut or blood, suggesting intestinal origin.

Germline assignment: CDR1 SEHNR and CDR2 FQNEAQ (reference sequence). V dropped 5 bases and J dropped 6; count of bases not matched to a gene: 9. The CDR3 is 16 amino acids. Clones were read by immunoSEQ multiplex PCR, and TCRdb kept only the in-frame ones, dropping some. This sample carries around 120,000 clones, 75% to 95% of them seen once, and the ten largest clones take roughly 0.2%. The rearrangement joins TRBV7-9 to TRBJ1-6, with 8 bases matching TRBD1. Sequencing was performed on unstimulated CD4+ T cells sorted from spleen or lymph node cells, taken before intestinal transplant. The receptor was isolated from a human donor who received an intestinal transplant. The CDR3, as DNA: TGTGCCAGCAGCCTTGGACAGGGCTCGGGTAATTCACCCCTCCACTTT. Translated: CASSLGQGSGNSPLHF.